This TCR beta chain comes out of a study of tumor-infiltrating lymphocytes in primary liver carcinoma. Overall study: With diameters of roughly 4 to 10 cm, tumors were stage T1-T3 N0M0. Each sample had roughly 3.65 to 8 million productive TCRbeta reads regardless of tissue type.

A primer in the constant region served to generate TCR beta cDNA from approximately 500 ng of total RNA. Nested multiplex PCR, run for three rounds with slightly modified ARM-PCR, yielded TCR beta libraries. Researchers ran the first two PCR rounds for roughly 10 cycles each with TRBV1-TRBV30 forward primers and a C-beta reverse primer. TCRdb analysed the multiplex PCR reads with MiXCR anew, one entry per CDR3 protein. The sample has approximately 42,000 distinct CDR3 sequences, roughly 77% seen once. Co-extraction of both nucleic acids (RNA and DNA) used roughly 20-34 mg of unsorted bulk tissue. CDR3 size: 13 residues. Germline V gene lookup returns CDR1 SGHAT and CDR2 FQNNGV. Points on this clonotype: The junction differs from germline at one of its ends, possibly a read error.

This sequence joins TRBV11-2 and TRBJ2-7, with 9 bases identical to TRBD1. This TCR came from a woman in her 30s with primary liver carcinoma and hepatitis B virus infection. Sequenced input: tumor-adjacent normal liver tissue. CDR3 sequence: CASIGDRAYEQYF. The CDR3 DNA reads as TGTGCCAGCATTGGGGACAGGGCCTACGAGCAATACTTC.